The rows below give T cell receptor beta chains drawn from one sample of a study of graft-versus-host responses after intestinal transplantation. Measured with immunoSEQ multiplex PCR; TCRdb has only the in-frame clones, and not every one. The sample gives 80,000 to 100,000 clones, about 93% of which show up once; approximately 0.17% is in the top ten. Their antigens are not known. Sequenced material: unstimulated CD4+ T cells sorted from spleen or lymph node cells, taken before intestinal transplant. The receptors shown here come from a human donor who received an intestinal transplant. Each CDR3 is given without its conserved first and last residue. The order of the fields is J gene, clone size, V gene, CDR3 protein. Clone size is not always given. Where it is, it says once, few, many or a class for expanded clones.

TRBJ2-7 | - | TRBV29-1 | SVSGTTIYEQY
TRBJ2-1 | - | TRBV11-2 | ASSLPETSGSMYNEQF
TRBJ2-1 | - | TRBV2 | ASILWRESGVQF
TRBJ2-2 | - | TRBV27 | ASRPSAGELF
TRBJ2-7 | - | TRBV10-3 | AISEGLISSYEQY
TRBJ1-2 | - | TRBV5-4 | ASSSEGPWGYGYT
TRBJ1-2 | - | TRBV7-2 | ASSPERRANYGYT
TRBJ2-7 | - | TRBV19 | ASSIYIVRSPYEQY
TRBJ1-1 | - | TRBV4-3 | ASSQGLRSNTEAF
TRBJ1-1 | - | TRBV7-2 | ASSLAARGAEAF
TRBJ1-5 | - | TRBV19 | ASSSGQGGNQPQH
TRBJ2-3 | - | TRBV29-1 | SVTSGRDTQY
TRBJ1-2 | - | TRBV30 | AWSPGHPGYT
TRBJ2-7 | - | TRBV5-1 | ASSLTGTSAPYEQY
TRBJ1-4 | - | TRBV2 | ASTGENEKLF
TRBJ1-1 | - | TRBV28 | ASSLKVWFGASGGTEAF
TRBJ2-2 | - | TRBV5-1 | ASRDGGDANTGELF
TRBJ2-3 | - | TRBV5-1 | ASSLPGGGSPDTQY
TRBJ2-3 | - | TRBV10-1 | ASSDPGQGADTQY
TRBJ2-7 | - | TRBV5-1 | ASSPRDRGSYEQY
TRBJ1-1 | once | TRBV28 | ASSFAGQGVNTEAF
TRBJ2-3 | - | TRBV6-1 | ASRPGLAVDTQY
TRBJ2-3 | - | TRBV7-2 | ASSLGLSVITDTQY
TRBJ1-1 | - | TRBV7-9 | ASSFGGEVFTEAF
TRBJ2-1 | - | TRBV29-1 | SVDGKLSYNEQF
TRBJ1-2 | - | TRBV6-1 | ASRPQGAGGYT
TRBJ1-3 | few | TRBV5-6 | ASSFSPSSGNTIY
TRBJ1-2 | once | TRBV6-5 | ASSYSPVGGPSGYT
TRBJ1-6 | once | TRBV5-6 | ASSLEDRDRSYNSPLH
TRBJ2-1 | - | TRBV5-1 | ASSLITSGRDPYNEQF
TRBJ1-1 | - | TRBV28 | ASSSSGLVHTEAF
TRBJ1-1 | - | TRBV28 | ATQGWTGGLEAF
TRBJ2-6 | - | TRBV5-1 | TFVKTEADGQGRTGANVLT
TRBJ2-1 | - | TRBV11-3 | ARTGGPPYNEQF
TRBJ1-2 | - | TRBV4-3 | ASSHGFDYGYT
TRBJ2-2 | - | TRBV5-1 | ASSLVAGGTGELF
TRBJ2-5 | once | TRBV19 | ASSKTGRKAETQY
TRBJ2-2 | - | TRBV6-4 | ASRASVNTGELF
TRBJ1-2 | - | TRBV4-2 | ASSQDGQGAGGGYT
TRBJ2-7 | - | TRBV5-1 | ASSLGGSDEQY
TRBJ2-3 | - | TRBV14 | ASTASGRRVPFTDTQY
TRBJ2-1 | - | TRBV5-1 | ASSPLENEQF
TRBJ1-2 | once | TRBV5-5 | ASSTQGYGYT
TRBJ2-1 | - | TRBV2 | ASSLVRNNEQF
TRBJ2-5 | - | TRBV5-1 | ASSYAAAGETQY
TRBJ1-1 | - | TRBV2 | ASSVEGRNTEAF
TRBJ2-1 | - | TRBV6-1 | ASSEHQGGSSYNEQF
TRBJ1-6 | - | TRBV5-1 | ASSWTGYNSPLH
TRBJ1-2 | - | TRBV30 | AWSHRGPYGYT
TRBJ1-5 | - | TRBV6-5 | ASSKGGNGQPQH
TRBJ1-4 | - | TRBV6-5 | ASSYSFGGGDEKLF
TRBJ2-7 | once | TRBV7-2 | ASSLGRGGAPYEQY
TRBJ1-1 | - | TRBV5-1 | ASSSRQANTEAF
TRBJ2-7 | - | TRBV5-4 | ASSPTSPSGSPYEQY
TRBJ1-1 | - | TRBV25-1 | ASTRWGGDTEAF
TRBJ1-5 | - | TRBV28 | ASSFGGRGRSNQPQH
TRBJ1-2 | - | TRBV29-1 | SVGGGAGDGYT